These 18 T cell receptor beta chains share one sample of origin, sequenced in a study of CD8 T cells in Susac syndrome. When the RNA was reverse transcribed, random hexamers were used with an input of about 0.5 to 1 ug. TCRdb analysed the immunoSEQ multiplex PCR reads with MiXCR anew, one entry per CDR3 protein. The sample holds some 300,000 distinct CDR3 sequences; 70% to 90% are singletons and the top ten take roughly 0.21%. Sequenced material: CD8+ T cells from PBMCs. Receptor source: a human donor with multiple sclerosis.

The rearrangement uses TRBV29-1 and TRBJ2-3; D is possibly TRBD2 (6 bases). The CDR3 is 17 residues long. Germline CDR1 reads SQVTM; CDR2 reads ANQGSEA. V lost 4 bases, J lost 0 bases, and 20 bases lay in between. CDR3 sequence reads: CSVVKFASVPSTDTQYF. DNA for the CDR3: TGCAGCGTTGTAAAATTTGCTAGCGTGCCTAGCACAGATACGCAGTATTTT.

This clonotype was found a few times. V is TRBV12-3 or TRBV12-4 and J is TRBJ2-3; D may be TRBD2 (5 bases). The CDR3 has 14 amino acids. V was shortened by 2 bases and J by 2 bases, with 8 bases between the two germline ends. The CDR3 bases are TGTGCCAGCAGTTTAAGCGGTAACACAGATACGCAGTATTTT. Translated, it gives CASSLSGNTDTQYF.

The chain links TRBV27 to TRBJ2-1; D possibly matches TRBD1 or TRBD2 (5 bases each). This CDR3 contains 14 residues. The V gene's germline CDR1 is MNHEY and CDR2 SMNVEV (reference sequence). With 7 bases removed from V and 0 bases from J, the gap between germline ends came to 10 bases. The CDR3 is CASTPGTSYNEQFF. The CDR3 DNA reads as TGTGCCAGCACCCCCGGGACCTCCTACAATGAGCAGTTCTTC.

Only a few counts were recorded for this clonotype. V and J are TRBV7-9 and TRBJ1-3; D ambiguous. The CDR3 sequence is 15 residues long. The V gene lost 3 bases and the J gene lost 0 bases, with 9 bases spanning the gap. The germline gives CDR1 SEHNR, CDR2 FQNEAQ (reference sequence). CDR3 coding DNA: TGTGCCAGCAGCTTTTCCGGGGACTCTGGAAACACCATATATTTT. Translated: CASSFSGDSGNTIYF.

The J gene is TRBJ2-2, the V gene TRBV23-1, with 14 bases that match TRBD2. TRBV23-1 is identified as an open reading frame with a role that is uncertain. CDR3 length equals 22 residues. J was trimmed by 1 base and V by 8 bases; bases with no gene match: 21. CDR3 DNA: TGCGCCAGCCACCTAGAGGACGCCACGGGACTAGCGGGAGAGCGGAACACCGGGGAGCTGTTTTTT. It is translated as CASHLEDATGLAGERNTGELFF.

The chain combines TRBV30 with TRBJ1-1; D unresolved. Per germline, CDR1 GTSNPN and CDR2 SVGIG (reference sequence). CDR3 length equals 11 residues. Trimming stripped 5 bases from V and 8 bases from J, with 12 bases between. The CDR3 DNA is TGTGCCTGGGACGGGGAATCAGAAGCTTTCTTT. This translates into CAWDGESEAFF.

V usage is TRBV15 and J usage is TRBJ2-7; TRBD2 matches 12 bases. There are 14 residues in the CDR3. Germline lookup yields CDR1 LNHNV and CDR2 YYDKDF (reference sequence). The junction had 7 bases not matched to a gene; V was cut back by 5 bases and J by 8 bases. The CDR3 region has the DNA TGTGCCACCAGCGCTCGACTAGCGGGAGACAAGCAGTACTTC. Its protein is CATSARLAGDKQYF.

The gene calls are TRBV9 and TRBJ2-3; TRBD2 aligns across 7 bases. V lost 0 bases to trimming and J lost 4 bases; unmatched junction nucleotides: 8. This CDR3 is 16 amino acids long. Germline V CDR1 and CDR2: SGDLS, YYNGEE. The CDR3: CASSVEGRGWADTQYF. In DNA, the CDR3 is TGTGCCAGCAGCGTAGAAGGGAGGGGATGGGCAGATACGCAGTATTTT.

This chain uses TRBV12-3 or TRBV12-4 with TRBJ2-4; no firm D call. The CDR3 has 16 residues. V gave up 3 bases and J gave up 1 base, with 13 bases separating them. The CDR3 bases are TGTGCCAGCAGTTTTTGGAGACCCATGGCCAAAAACATTCAGTACTTC. Translating it yields CASSFWRPMAKNIQYF.

This chain uses TRBV7-8 with TRBJ2-7; TRBD2 agrees at 10 bases. The CDR3 covers 15 residues. J lost 1 base, V lost 6 bases, and 6 bases had no gene match. From germline, CDR1 is SGHVS and CDR2 FQNEAQ. The CDR3 loop reads CASRDSSGSSYEQYF. The DNA for the CDR3 is TGTGCCAGCAGGGACTCTAGCGGGAGTTCCTACGAGCAGTACTTC.

The V call is TRBV4-1, the J call TRBJ1-1; 8 nucleotides agree with TRBD1. There are 15 residues in the CDR3. Germline assignment: CDR1 MGHRA and CDR2 YSYEKL. Trimming took 4 bases from V and 1 from J; bases not matched to a gene: 5. Written as DNA, the CDR3 is TGCGCCAGCAGCCTGGGGACAGGAGGGAACACTGAAGCTTTCTTT. This codes for CASSLGTGGNTEAFF.

The rearrangement uses TRBV6-2 or TRBV6-3 and TRBJ1-5, with 7 bases fitting TRBD1. Looked up from germline, CDR1 is MNHEY and CDR2 is SVGEGT. This CDR3 comprises 17 residues. The J segment lost 0 bases and the V segment lost 6 bases, leaving 11 bases of the junction unmatched. Written as DNA, the CDR3 is TGTGCCAGCAGGGACCTGACAGGGAGCCTTAGCAATCAGCCCCAGCATTTT. Protein: CASRDLTGSLSNQPQHF.

J is TRBJ2-3 and V is TRBV20-1, with TRBD2 matching over 9 bases. V shed 5 bases, J shed 6 bases, and the junction held 12 bases outside the gene matches. Per the germline V gene, CDR1 is DFQATT and CDR2 is SNEGSKA (reference sequence). CDR3 length: 15 amino acids. CDR3 sequence (DNA): TGCAGTGCTTCTTCTAGCGGGATGCCATCCGATACGCAGTATTTT. Translation: CSASSSGMPSDTQYF.

This clonotype was found a few times. J is TRBJ2-5 and V is TRBV7-7, with TRBD2 as a possible D gene (6 bases). The CDR3 totals 13 residues. Trimming pared 5 bases from V and 5 bases from J, leaving 12 bases between. Germline CDR1 SSHAT, CDR2 FNYEAQ (reference sequence). The DNA of the CDR3 is TGTGCCAGCAGCCCCGGGGCGGGGGAGACCCAGTACTTC. It yields the protein CASSPGAGETQYF. The whole variable domain, filled in from reference TRBV7-7 and TRBJ2-5, reads GAGVSQSPRYKVTKRGQDVTLRCDPISSHATLYWYQQALGQGPEFLTYFNYEAQPDKSGLPSDRFSAERPEGSISTLTIQRTEQRDSAMYRCASSPGAGETQYFGPGTRLLVL.

CDR3 loop: CASSPRWSSYEQYF. Here the CDR3 DNA reads TGTGCCAGCAGCCCCCGGTGGAGCTCCTACGAGCAGTACTTC. The chain links TRBV7-6 to TRBJ2-7; D call uncertain. This CDR3 is built from 14 residues. Per germline, CDR1 SGHVS and CDR2 FNYEAQ. The V end lost 5 bases, the J end lost 0 bases, and 11 bases lay between the germline ends.

The chain joins TRBV6-6 to TRBJ2-3, with 7 bases that match TRBD1. The CDR3 loop spans 16 amino acids. CDR1 MNHNY and CDR2 SVGAGI come from the germline V gene (reference sequence). V lost 1 base, J lost 4 bases, and 8 bases stayed unmatched. The CDR3 is CASSYWVQGSSDTQYF. DNA of the CDR3: TGTGCCAGCAGTTACTGGGTACAGGGGAGTTCAGATACGCAGTATTTT.

This chain uses TRBV19 with TRBJ1-3, with no clear D. CDR1 is LNHDA and CDR2 is SQIVND in the germline V gene (reference sequence). This CDR3 spans 16 amino acids. V lost 0 bases and J 2 bases, leaving 11 bases between the germline ends. In nucleotides, the CDR3 is TGTGCCAGTAGTATAGATCTGCGGGCTCCTGGAAACACCATATATTTT. The encoded protein is CASSIDLRAPGNTIYF.

The rearrangement uses TRBV20-1 and TRBJ2-7; 7 bases are a match to TRBD1. This CDR3 is 13 amino acids long. V shed 6 bases and J 3 bases; nucleotides not matched to a gene: 8. From germline, CDR1 is DFQATT and CDR2 SNEGSKA (reference sequence). The CDR3 sequence is CSALDRQDYEQYF. Written as DNA, the CDR3 is TGCAGTGCGCTGGACAGGCAGGACTACGAGCAGTACTTC.